Listed here are 15 T cell receptor beta chains from one sample, sequenced in a study of blood T cell repertoires in COVID-19. Measured with immunoSEQ multiplex PCR; TCRdb has only the in-frame clones, and not every one. The top ten hold about 6% of the sample, which has about 200,000 clones, around 86% seen once. Sequenced: peripheral blood. Receptors originate from a man between 60 and 70 years old who had recovered from COVID-19.

This chain joins TRBV29-1 and TRBJ2-1; 8 nucleotides align to TRBD1. CDR1 is SQVTM, CDR2 ANQGSEA, per germline. J gave up 0 bases and V 3 bases, and 4 bases lay outside the gene matches. This CDR3 is 15 amino acids long. The CDR3 nucleotides are TGCAGCGTTGATAGGACAGGGAGCTCCTACAATGAGCAGTTCTTC. It specifies CSVDRTGSSYNEQFF.

The V and J genes are TRBV6-5 and TRBJ2-5, with TRBD1 matching over 8 bases. Germline V gene lookup returns CDR1 MNHEY and CDR2 SVGAGI. This CDR3 is 15 amino acids long. The ends lost 6 bases at V and 5 bases at J; junction bases unmatched: 11. The chain's CDR3 is CASRADRGMGETQYF. CDR3 nucleotide sequence: TGTGCCAGCAGGGCCGACAGGGGTATGGGTGAGACCCAGTACTTC.

This chain joins TRBV5-4 and TRBJ2-3, with D possibly TRBD2 on 7 matching bases. Trimming left V 3 bases short and J 2 bases short, with 16 bases between. CDR3 length: 16 residues. Germline lookup yields CDR1 SGHNT and CDR2 YYREEE (reference sequence). This CDR3 is CASSSARGGDTDTQYF. CDR3 coding DNA: TGTGCCAGCAGCTCCGCGAGGGGGGGAGACACAGATACGCAGTATTTT.

The chain joins TRBV15 to TRBJ2-3; maybe TRBD2 (6 bases). Germline values: CDR1 LNHNV, CDR2 YYDKDF (reference sequence). The CDR3 covers 16 residues. V was pared by 0 bases and J by 2 bases, with 12 bases between. CDR3 amino acids: CATSRERDSFTDTQYF. The CDR3 DNA reads as TGTGCCACCAGCAGAGAGCGGGACTCCTTCACAGATACGCAGTATTTT.

This chain connects TRBV28 to TRBJ1-4; D is ambiguous. V lost 3 bases to trimming and J lost 3 bases, with 8 bases between them. The CDR3 has 14 amino acids. Germline CDR1 is MDHEN and CDR2 is SYDVKM. The chain's CDR3 is CASSFGQANEKLFF. The CDR3 bases are TGTGCCAGCAGTTTTGGGCAGGCTAATGAAAAACTGTTTTTT.

This clone was seen a single time. The chain is built from TRBV28 and TRBJ2-7; a possible D gene is TRBD2 (6 bases). The V gene lost 9 bases and the J gene lost 3 bases, with 15 bases spanning the gap. Germline CDR1 MDHEN, CDR2 SYDVKM. The CDR3 spans 13 residues. Here the CDR3 DNA reads TGTGCCAGTCGCGGTGCGGGAAGCTACGAGCAGTACTTC. This gives the protein CASRGAGSYEQYF.

This chain uses TRBV7-9 with TRBJ2-7; the D gene is possibly TRBD2 (6 bases). Germline V gene lookup returns CDR1 SEHNR and CDR2 FQNEAQ (reference sequence). This CDR3 contains 14 residues. V gave up 0 bases and J gave up 2 bases, with 8 bases separating them. Here the CDR3 DNA reads TGTGCCAGCAGCTTAGCGTTAGCGGCCTACGAGCAGTACTTC. Protein: CASSLALAAYEQYF.

The rearrangement joins TRBV7-2 to TRBJ1-5; 7 nucleotides agree with TRBD1. This CDR3 is 13 amino acids long. In germline, CDR1 is SGHTA, CDR2 FQGNSA. J was trimmed by 5 bases and V by 5 bases; bases with no gene match: 3. For the CDR3, the DNA is TGTGCCAGCAGCCGGACAGGTCATCAGCCCCAGCATTTT. It yields the protein CASSRTGHQPQHF. Supplemented by reference TRBV7-2 and TRBJ1-5, the full variable domain reads GAGVSQSPSNKVTEKGKDVELRCDPISGHTALYWYRQSLGQGLEFLIYFQGNSAPDKSGLPSDRFSAERTGGSVSTLTIQRTQQEDSAVYLCASSRTGHQPQHFGDGTRLSIL.

The sample holds one count of this clone. The chain employs TRBV24-1 and TRBJ1-5; D not certain. This CDR3 is built from 16 residues. With 1 base removed from V and 4 bases from J, the gap between germline ends came to 13 bases. Germline CDR1 is KGHDR and CDR2 is SFDVKD. The CDR3 region has the DNA TGTGCCACCAGTGATTTCATGGGAGCCCTTAATCAGCCCCAGCATTTT. Translating gives CATSDFMGALNQPQHF.

This sequence joins TRBV7-3 and TRBJ1-5; a weak D match, TRBD1 (5 bases). Trimming pared 2 bases from V and 0 bases from J, leaving 29 bases between. The length of the CDR3 is 22 residues. Germline lookup yields CDR1 SGHTA and CDR2 FQGTGA. This CDR3 reads CASSLVIQARVRGFYSNQPQHF. DNA of the CDR3: TGTGCCAGCAGCTTAGTTATACAGGCGAGGGTTCGGGGGTTTTATAGCAATCAGCCCCAGCATTTT.

This clone has just one count. J is TRBJ2-7 and V is TRBV10-2; 7 bases map to TRBD1. The CDR3 runs 16 residues. The J segment lost 0 bases and the V segment lost 6 bases, leaving 11 bases of the junction unmatched. Germline CDR1 is WSHSY and CDR2 is SAAADI. CDR3 residues: CASSPIKRTGSYEQYF. CDR3 coding DNA: TGCGCCAGCAGCCCAATAAAGCGGACAGGCTCCTACGAGCAGTACTTC.

The chain couples TRBV2 to TRBJ1-2; D may be TRBD1 (6 bases). CDR3 length equals 15 residues. Germline V lookup: CDR1 SNHLY, CDR2 FYNNEI. Deletions cut 3 bases from V and 4 bases from J, with 15 bases between. The chain's CDR3 is CASSEGAGNGYGYTF. The CDR3 DNA reads TGTGCCAGCAGTGAGGGGGCAGGGAATGGCTATGGCTACACCTTC. Full variable domain (outside the CDR3, taken from reference TRBV2 and TRBJ1-2): EPEVTQTPSHQVTQMGQEVILRCVPISNHLYFYWYRQILGQKVEFLVSFYNNEISEKSEIFDDQFSVERPDGSNFTLKIRSTKLEDSAMYFCASSEGAGNGYGYTFGSGTRLTVV.

The CDR3 loop reads CASSYRRDQPQHF. CDR3 nucleotide sequence: TGTGCCAGCAGTTATCGGAGGGATCAGCCCCAGCATTTT. The rearrangement uses TRBV12-3 or TRBV12-4 and TRBJ1-5; the D is unclear. Trimming took 4 bases from V and 5 from J, leaving 9 bases between them. The CDR3 is 13 residues long.

The rearrangement uses TRBV12-5 and TRBJ2-3; 13 bases are a match to TRBD2. Germline loops: CDR1 LGHNT, CDR2 FRNRAP. V lost 3 bases and J lost 6; bases outside the gene matches: 3. The CDR3 covers 15 residues. The CDR3 region has the DNA TGTGCTAGTGGTTTCGGACTAGCGGGAGTCGATACGCAGTATTTT. It translates to CASGFGLAGVDTQYF.

The chain has TRBV19 and TRBJ2-3; 13 bases agree with TRBD2. The trim removed 8 bases at V and 2 bases at J, leaving 4 bases unmatched. The V gene's germline CDR1 is LNHDA and CDR2 SQIVND (reference sequence). The CDR3 totals 15 residues. Here the CDR3 DNA reads TGTGCCAGTCAGACTAGCGGGGGGTTCACAGATACGCAGTATTTT. Its translation is CASQTSGGFTDTQYF.